This TCR beta chain was obtained from a study of post-analysis software for immune sequencing data (dated by TCRdb to the mid-2010s). At the level of the whole study: Relapsing-remitting, secondary progressive and progressive-relapsing multiple sclerosis were recorded as disease courses, and subtype annotation was lacking for some patients. The patient repertoires were set against about 10 previously published healthy control repertoires from donors whose ages ranged from roughly 6 to 26 years. A subset of samples was prepared in parallel using single-end sample barcoding, then pooled and co-amplified after Illumina adapter ligation.

General conclusions and limits of the study: The multiple sclerosis patient group was slightly younger than the control group. Normalized Chao1 diversity was significantly lower in multiple sclerosis patients than controls, suggesting substantial peripheral T-cell clonal expansion. Direct clustering with F measure revealed strong co-clustering of samples prepared in the same batch, which led to a batch-effect correction.

TCR beta repertoires were profiled from peripheral blood of 13 young patients with multiple sclerosis to demonstrate the VDJtools post-analysis software. The multiple sclerosis patients were children and adolescents ranging in age from roughly 6 to 16 years. About this clonotype itself: Its antigen is unknown. Per-nucleotide qualities are absent, and no much larger clonotype sits a single base away.

The library was built by means of PCR. The sequencing machine was an Illumina HiSeq 2500. Unique molecular identifiers were incorporated into TCR beta cDNA libraries to reduce PCR and sequencing biases. Per 1 to 10 million input T cells, some 500,000 cDNA molecules were obtained, such that each molecule approximated one T cell. The patient libraries were prepared and sequenced with the same protocol used for the earlier healthy control dataset. Within a given batch, samples were prepared together, multiplexed and sequenced on the same HiSeq lane. The authors' pipeline ran thus. MIGEC handled the raw barcoded reads, throwing out single-read molecular identifier groups before consensus assembly and CDR3 extraction. VDJtools was used for post-analysis of the clonotype tables, with diversity normalized by down-sampling every dataset to the smallest sample size. To correct batch-related cross-sample contamination, repertoire overlap clustering matched CDR3 amino acid sequences but not nucleotide sequences. TCRdb reworked the public reads: Q25 trimming with fastp, MiXCR clone assembly, productive beta chains retained. Rows are combined by CDR3 protein, so each entry shows the most common genes and DNA. TCRdb, not the original authors, processed these V and J calls. Recorded for this sample are fewer than 900,000 distinct CDR3 sequences; about 43% of them occurred a single time. 4.9% of the sample lies in the top ten.

This clonotype was sampled from a girl aged 5 to 17 with multiple sclerosis. Sequencing used blood.

The nucleotides read TGTGCCAGCAGCGTAGATTCCAGAGGGACCCAGTACTTC. It encodes CASSVDSRGTQYF. The chain joins TRBV9 to TRBJ2-7; the D gene lacks a confident call. The end of the DNA aligns better with TRBJ2-5, so the J call may be wrong. Measured from the cysteine to the phenylalanine, the CDR3 is 13 residues long. Only the CDR3 DNA stays, 39 bases, in frame from base 1. Looking up the germline V gene yields CDR1 SGDLS and CDR2 YYNGEE.